These 9 T cell receptor beta chains came from one sample sequenced in a study of OX40 agonist ivuxolimab in advanced cancers. The table came from immunoSEQ multiplex PCR; TCRdb's copy has only in-frame clones and leaves some out. Among tens of thousands of clones, around nine tenths were seen once, and the ten largest hold 0.44%. The specimen was CD4+ or CD8+ T cells sorted from blood, collected in a trial of the OX40 agonist ivuxolimab. Every receptor here comes from an adult with an advanced solid tumor such as melanoma, head and neck, liver or kidney cancer.

The chain combines TRBV5-1 with TRBJ2-5; 10 bases align to TRBD2. The CDR3 is 14 amino acids. Trimming cost V 5 bases and J 11 bases; bases outside gene matches: 12. Germline values: CDR1 SGHRS, CDR2 YFSETQ. The CDR3: CASSQGLAASLQYF. The CDR3 DNA is TGCGCCAGCAGTCAAGGACTAGCGGCGAGTCTACAGTACTTC. The full variable domain, with the rest looked up from reference TRBV5-1 and TRBJ2-5, is KAGVTQTPRYLIKTRGQQVTLSCSPISGHRSVSWYQQTPGQGLQFLFEYFSETQRNKGNFPGRFSGRQFSNSRSEMNVSTLELGDSALYLCASSQGLAASLQYFGPGTRLLVL.

V and J are TRBV2 and TRBJ1-5, with no clear D. Germline-derived CDR1 and CDR2 are SNHLY and FYNNEI. There are 14 residues in the CDR3. V lost 6 bases and J lost 0, with 9 bases in between. CDR3 amino acids: CASSENYSNQPQHF. Here the CDR3 DNA reads TGTGCCAGCAGCGAAAATTATAGCAATCAGCCCCAGCATTTT.

This clone was seen a few times. The rearrangement links TRBV6-1 to TRBJ2-7; TRBD2 agrees at 10 bases. CDR3 length: 17 residues. V trimming: 1 base; J trimming: 3 bases; junction bases outside the gene matches: 9. Per germline, CDR1 MNHNS and CDR2 SASEGT. The CDR3 sequence is CASSEGFGASGSYEQYF. In DNA, the CDR3 is TGTGCCAGCAGTGAAGGATTTGGTGCTAGCGGGAGCTACGAGCAGTACTTC.

J is TRBJ2-2 and V is TRBV19, with 10 positions matching TRBD2. The junction had 9 bases not matched to a gene; V was cut back by 5 bases and J by 6 bases. Germline V gene sequence: CDR1 LNHDA, CDR2 SQIVND (reference sequence). The CDR3 extends over 16 amino acids. In DNA, the CDR3 is TGTGCCAGTAGTCCCCGGACTAGCGGCGGGGCCGGGGAGCTGTTTTTT. Residues: CASSPRTSGGAGELFF.

J is TRBJ1-5 and V is TRBV6-5; the D gene is possibly TRBD1 (6 bases). The CDR3 runs to 13 residues. The germline CDR1 and CDR2 sequences are MNHEY and SVGAGI. V lost 5 bases and J 5 bases, leaving 10 bases between the germline ends. CDR3 sequence: CASSTGFDQPQHF. The DNA of the CDR3 is TGTGCCAGCAGTACAGGGTTCGATCAGCCCCAGCATTTT.

The chain has TRBV19 and TRBJ1-5, with TRBD1 as a possible D gene (5 bases). Trimming stripped 3 bases from V and 6 bases from J, with 15 bases between. The CDR3 runs to 15 residues. Germline V gene lookup returns CDR1 LNHDA and CDR2 SQIVND (reference sequence). CDR3 sequence: CASSIWQDGGQPQHF. CDR3 bases: TGTGCCAGTAGTATCTGGCAGGACGGGGGTCAGCCCCAGCATTTT.

V usage is TRBV4-1 and J usage is TRBJ2-6; TRBD1 matches 9 bases. The CDR3 is 16 amino acids. CDR1 is MGHRA, CDR2 YSYEKL, per germline. The V gene end was trimmed by 4 bases and the J gene end by 1 base; junction bases not matched to a gene: 2. Here the CDR3 DNA reads TGCGCCAGCAGCCCGGGACAGGGTTCTGGGGCCAACGTCCTGACTTTC. This gives the protein CASSPGQGSGANVLTF.

This clone appeared a single time. The chain's CDR3 is CASSPARVDYGYTF. The CDR3 coding sequence is TGTGCCAGCAGCCCAGCGAGAGTAGACTATGGCTACACCTTC. V gene TRBV9 combines with J gene TRBJ1-2, with unresolved D. The V and J ends lost 4 bases and 3 bases respectively, with 13 bases between them. The CDR3 has 14 residues. From germline, CDR1 is SGDLS and CDR2 YYNGEE.

The chain employs TRBV7-2 and TRBJ1-5; D is possibly TRBD1 (5 bases). The length of the CDR3 is 15 residues. V shed 2 bases and J shed 1 base, with 9 bases lying between them. Germline CDR1 reads SGHTA; CDR2 reads FQGNSA. The CDR3 DNA reads as TGTGCCAGCAGCTTACGAGACAGAAGCAATCAGCCCCAGCATTTT. Translated, it gives CASSLRDRSNQPQHF.